The rows below give T cell receptor beta chains drawn from one sample of a study of beta chain features in type 1 diabetes. Measured with immunoSEQ multiplex PCR; TCRdb has only the in-frame clones, and not every one. The sample shows about 200,000 clones, under 13% of them seen only once. The specimen was central memory CD4+ T cells from blood. These receptors were collected from a young man in good health. Each CDR3 is given with its conserved first and last residue. Fields, in order: V gene, J gene, D gene, clone size, CDR3 protein, CDR3 DNA. A D gene is named only where the DNA matches it firmly. Part of the rows lack a size; the others show once, few, many or a class for expanded clones.

V: TRBV11-2
J: TRBJ2-7
D: .
size: .
CDR3: CASSLEPDEQYF
DNA: TGTGCCAGCAGCTTAGAGCCAGACGAGCAGTACTTC

V: TRBV29-1
J: TRBJ2-3
D: .
size: few
CDR3: CSVGTGRADTQYF
DNA: TGCAGCGTTGGGACAGGGAGGGCAGATACGCAGTATTTT

V: TRBV27
J: TRBJ1-2
D: .
size: few
CDR3: CASSLQENYGYTF
DNA: TGTGCCAGCAGTTTACAGGAGAACTATGGCTACACCTTC

V: TRBV27
J: TRBJ2-1
D: TRBD1
size: few
CDR3: CASIRQGGELAQFF
DNA: TGTGCCAGCATCCGACAGGGGGGTGAATTGGCGCAGTTCTTC

V: TRBV6-5
J: TRBJ2-2
D: .
size: few
CDR3: CASSYSPGALIALFF
DNA: TGTGCCAGCAGTTACTCCCCAGGGGCCCTAATCGCGCTGTTTTTT

V: TRBV7-8
J: TRBJ1-4
D: .
size: few
CDR3: CASSLVRSEEKLFF
DNA: TGTGCCAGCAGCTTAGTTCGCAGTGAAGAAAAACTGTTTTTT

V: TRBV18
J: TRBJ2-1
D: TRBD2
size: .
CDR3: CASSPSGSYNEQFF
DNA: TGTGCCAGCTCACCAAGCGGGAGCTACAATGAGCAGTTCTTC

V: TRBV9
J: TRBJ1-1
D: .
size: few
CDR3: CASSPREGNTEAFF
DNA: TGTGCCAGCAGCCCTCGAGAGGGGAACACTGAAGCTTTCTTT

V: TRBV2
J: TRBJ1-2
D: .
size: .
CDR3: CASSGRVAYGYTF
DNA: TGTGCCAGCAGTGGAAGGGTCGCCTATGGCTACACCTTC

V: TRBV11-3
J: TRBJ2-1
D: TRBD2
size: few
CDR3: CASSLHGTSQNEQFF
DNA: TGTGCCAGCAGCCTCCACGGGACTAGTCAGAATGAGCAGTTCTTC

V: TRBV10-3
J: TRBJ1-5
D: .
size: .
CDR3: CAITLAGLNQPQHF
DNA: TGTGCCATCACGCTCGCAGGGCTCAATCAGCCCCAGCATTTT

V: TRBV6-1
J: TRBJ2-1
D: TRBD1
size: few
CDR3: CASIGDRAYNEQFF
DNA: TGTGCCAGCATCGGGGACAGGGCATACAATGAGCAGTTCTTC

V: TRBV7-2
J: TRBJ1-1
D: .
size: many
CDR3: CASSLGTLNTEAFF
DNA: TGTGCCAGCAGCTTGGGGACCCTTAACACTGAAGCTTTCTTT

V: TRBV9
J: TRBJ2-1
D: .
size: .
CDR3: CASSVGGRDYNEQFF
DNA: TGTGCTAGCAGCGTAGGAGGACGGGATTACAATGAGCAGTTCTTC

V: TRBV6-1
J: TRBJ1-2
D: .
size: few
CDR3: CASRTATLDYGYTF
DNA: TGTGCCAGCAGAACCGCGACACTGGATTATGGCTACACCTTC